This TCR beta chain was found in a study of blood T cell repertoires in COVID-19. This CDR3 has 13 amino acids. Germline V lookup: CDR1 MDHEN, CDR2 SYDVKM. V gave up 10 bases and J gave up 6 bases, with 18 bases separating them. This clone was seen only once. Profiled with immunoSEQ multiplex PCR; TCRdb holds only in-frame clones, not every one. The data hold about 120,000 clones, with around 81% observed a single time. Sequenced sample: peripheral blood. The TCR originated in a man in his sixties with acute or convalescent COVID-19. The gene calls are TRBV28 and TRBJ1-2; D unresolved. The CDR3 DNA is TGTGCCACCGCTCGGACGGGGAACCATGGCTACACCTTC. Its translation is CATARTGNHGYTF.